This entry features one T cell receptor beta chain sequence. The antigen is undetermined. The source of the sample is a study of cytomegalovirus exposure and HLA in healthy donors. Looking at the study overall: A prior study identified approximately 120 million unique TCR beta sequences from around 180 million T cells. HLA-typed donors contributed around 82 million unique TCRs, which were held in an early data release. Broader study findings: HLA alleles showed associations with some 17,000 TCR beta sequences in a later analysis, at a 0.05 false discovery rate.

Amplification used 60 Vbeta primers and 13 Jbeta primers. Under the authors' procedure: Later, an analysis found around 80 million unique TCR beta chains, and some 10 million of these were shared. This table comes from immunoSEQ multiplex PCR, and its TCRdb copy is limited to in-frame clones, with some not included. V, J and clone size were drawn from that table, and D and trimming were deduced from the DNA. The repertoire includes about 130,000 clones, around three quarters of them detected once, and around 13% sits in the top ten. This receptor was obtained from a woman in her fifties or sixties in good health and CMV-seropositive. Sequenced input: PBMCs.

CDR3 protein: CASRLREGDTQYF. In DNA, the CDR3 is TGTGCCAGCAGACTCAGGGAGGGGGATACGCAGTATTTT. The chain is built from TRBV6-6 and TRBJ2-3; TRBD2 matches 7 bases. V shed 6 bases, J shed 6 bases, and the junction held 6 bases outside the gene matches. Germline V gives CDR1 MNHNY, CDR2 SVGAGI (reference sequence). The CDR3 loop spans 13 amino acids.